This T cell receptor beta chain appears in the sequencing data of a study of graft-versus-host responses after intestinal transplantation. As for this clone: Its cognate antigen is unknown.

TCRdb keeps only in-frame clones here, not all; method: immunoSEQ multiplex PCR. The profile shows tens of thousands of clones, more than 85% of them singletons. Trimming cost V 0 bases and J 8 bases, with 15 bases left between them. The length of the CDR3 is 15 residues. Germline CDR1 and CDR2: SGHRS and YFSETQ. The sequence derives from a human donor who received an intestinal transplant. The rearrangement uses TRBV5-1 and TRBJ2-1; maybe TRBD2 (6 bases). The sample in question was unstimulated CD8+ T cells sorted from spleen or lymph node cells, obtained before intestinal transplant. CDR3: CASSLELAGNYEQFF. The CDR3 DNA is TGCGCCAGCAGCTTGGAACTAGCTGGTAACTATGAGCAGTTCTTC.